This passage covers 23 T cell receptor beta chains from one sample sequenced in a study of human T cells and chemical hapten exposure. TCRdb re-derived calls from the 5' RACE reads in MiXCR, one entry per CDR3 protein. The data contain 110,000 or so distinct CDR3 sequences, more than 15% of them singletons. Unfractionated whole blood served as the source for total RNA extraction. All receptors derive from a human donor in good health.

This clonotype has a handful of counts. The chain joins TRBV12-3 or TRBV12-4 to TRBJ2-3, with TRBD1 as a possible D gene (6 bases). The CDR3 is 18 amino acids. Trimming left V 2 bases short and J 1 base short, with 19 bases between. The CDR3 loop reads CASSLTSPQGLGTDTQYF. CDR3 DNA sequence: TGTGCCAGCAGTTTAACCTCCCCCCAGGGGTTAGGCACAGATACGCAGTATTTT.

The rearrangement uses TRBV4-1 and TRBJ2-1; TRBD2 matches at 10 bases. The ends lost 0 bases at V and 2 bases at J; junction bases unmatched: 7. The CDR3 contains 18 residues. Germline V gives CDR1 MGHRA, CDR2 YSYEKL. CDR3 coding DNA: TGCGCCAGCAGCCAAGATCCGGCACTAGCGGGACCCTACAATGAGCAGTTCTTC. Translated, it gives CASSQDPALAGPYNEQFF.

This clonotype has more than one count but fewer than ten. The rearrangement links TRBV6-5 to TRBJ2-5; the D gene is possibly TRBD2 (6 bases). The CDR3 spans 17 residues. V lost 0 bases and J 3 bases, leaving 17 bases between the germline ends. The germline gives CDR1 MNHEY, CDR2 SVGAGI. CDR3 bases: TGTGCCAGCAGTTACTCAGCCGGGACGGGGAGGAAAGAGACCCAGTACTTC. Residues: CASSYSAGTGRKETQYF.

This clonotype was counted only a few times. The chain employs TRBV10-3 and TRBJ2-5; 7 bases are shared with TRBD1. Germline-derived CDR1 and CDR2 are ENHRY and SYGVKD. This CDR3 is 15 amino acids long. After removal of 6 bases from V and 2 bases from J, the junction contained 9 bases not matched to a gene. CDR3 protein: CAISLTGVRQETQYF. DNA of the CDR3: TGTGCCATCAGCCTAACAGGGGTCAGGCAAGAGACCCAGTACTTC.

This clonotype was found a few times. V usage is TRBV5-7 and J usage is TRBJ2-1; maybe TRBD2 (6 bases). TRBV5-7 is designated an ORF whose function remains uncertain. Deletions cut 3 bases from V and 8 bases from J, with 15 bases between. There are 14 residues in the CDR3. CDR3 nucleotides: TGTGCCAGCAGCTCCTTATGCGGGATTTATGAGCAGTTCTTC. Amino acids: CASSSLCGIYEQFF.

This clonotype was seen more than once but under ten times. V gene TRBV5-1 combines with J gene TRBJ1-1; 7 bases are a match to TRBD1. The CDR3 runs 15 residues. Germline assignment: CDR1 SGHRS and CDR2 YFSETQ. Trimming took 0 bases from V and 6 from J; bases not matched to a gene: 8. The CDR3 here is CASSLVFRGRPEAFF. CDR3 coding DNA: TGCGCCAGCAGCTTGGTGTTCAGGGGGAGGCCTGAAGCTTTCTTT.

This chain links TRBV4-1 with TRBJ1-6; D gene ambiguous. Germline V gene lookup returns CDR1 MGHRA and CDR2 YSYEKL. This CDR3 is built from 16 residues. V lost 0 bases to trimming and J lost 3 bases, with 9 bases between them. This CDR3 reads CASSQEGGFYNSPLHF. The CDR3, as DNA: TGCGCCAGCAGCCAAGAGGGAGGGTTCTATAATTCACCCCTCCACTTT.

The rearrangement links TRBV5-1 to TRBJ1-2; no definite D call. The CDR3 consists of 15 residues. Germline CDR1 and CDR2: SGHRS and YFSETQ. Trimming removed 0 bases at V and 9 bases at J, with 18 bases between. The CDR3 here is CASSLDPGIERSYTF. The DNA of the CDR3 is TGCGCCAGCAGCTTGGATCCGGGGATAGAGAGGAGCTACACCTTC.

This chain uses TRBV12-3 or TRBV12-4 with TRBJ2-1; TRBD2 agrees at 9 bases. The V segment lost 1 base and the J segment 9 bases; nucleotides outside the gene matches: 7. CDR3 length equals 15 residues. CDR3 sequence: CASSLVGSGRGEQFF. DNA of the CDR3: TGTGCCAGCAGTTTAGTGGGTAGCGGGAGAGGTGAGCAGTTCTTC.

The chain has TRBV7-9 and TRBJ1-1; D not certain. The CDR3 sequence is 12 residues long. Germline loops: CDR1 SEHNR, CDR2 FQNEAQ (reference sequence). The germline V and J ends were trimmed by 5 bases and 10 bases, with 14 bases remaining between them. CDR3 nucleotide sequence: TGTGCCAGCAGCCGAAAACAGTTTTTAGCTTTCTTT. Its translation is CASSRKQFLAFF.

This clonotype was seen only a few times. The chain employs TRBV3-1 and TRBJ2-4; D is perhaps TRBD1 (6 bases). From germline, CDR1 is LGHDT and CDR2 YNNKEL (reference sequence). With 0 bases removed from V and 15 bases from J, the gap between germline ends came to 18 bases. The CDR3 extends over 14 amino acids. In DNA form, the CDR3 reads TGTGCCAGCAGCCAAGACCCTACTACTCCAGGGGCGTACTTC. It yields the protein CASSQDPTTPGAYF.

This clonotype has only a few counts. The chain employs TRBV28 and TRBJ2-3, with D possibly TRBD2 on 6 matching bases. The ends were cut back, 2 bases at V and 7 bases at J, with 13 bases in the middle. The CDR3 length is 14 residues. From germline, CDR1 is MDHEN and CDR2 SYDVKM. CDR3 nucleotide sequence: TGTGCCAGCAGTTTACGGGGACTCGGGAATACGCAGTATTTT. Its protein is CASSLRGLGNTQYF.

The rearrangement links TRBV2 to TRBJ2-1; D is unclear. Trimming left V 11 bases short and J 6 bases short, with 14 bases between. Germline lookup yields CDR1 SNHLY and CDR2 FYNNEI. The CDR3 runs 12 residues. As DNA, the CDR3 is TGTGCCTCAGTGTGGCTATCCAATGAGCAGTTCTTC. Residues: CASVWLSNEQFF.

V gene TRBV6-6 combines with J gene TRBJ2-1; D not resolved. Trimming took 4 bases from V and 6 from J, leaving 7 bases between them. This CDR3 comprises 12 residues. Germline V gives CDR1 MNHNY, CDR2 SVGAGI (reference sequence). The CDR3 loop reads CASSSRINEQFF. The CDR3 DNA reads TGTGCCAGCAGTTCACGGATCAATGAGCAGTTCTTC.

The V and J genes are TRBV20-1 and TRBJ2-3; TRBD2 agrees at 9 bases. Germline values: CDR1 DFQATT, CDR2 SNEGSKA (reference sequence). The trim removed 7 bases at V and 5 bases at J, leaving 13 bases unmatched. The CDR3 length is 15 residues. The CDR3 sequence is CSVLDGGRAEDTQYF. CDR3 in DNA: TGCAGTGTATTGGATGGCGGGAGGGCGGAAGATACGCAGTATTTT.

This clonotype was observed a handful of times. This chain joins TRBV5-1 and TRBJ1-2; TRBD1 aligns across 7 bases. V lost 7 bases, J lost 1 base, and 7 bases stayed unmatched. Germline assignment: CDR1 SGHRS and CDR2 YFSETQ. CDR3 length: 14 amino acids. The CDR3: CASGRDRLNYGYTF. The CDR3 nucleotides read TGCGCCAGCGGGCGGGACAGACTTAACTATGGCTACACCTTC.

The chain links TRBV4-1 to TRBJ2-3, with 10 bases identical to TRBD2. Germline V gives CDR1 MGHRA, CDR2 YSYEKL. The CDR3 loop spans 16 amino acids. Germline trimming cut 2 bases from V and 3 bases from J; bases unmatched to any gene: 5. The CDR3 DNA sequence: TGCGCCAGCAGCCAATCCCCGGGACTAGCGACAGATACGCAGTATTTT. Its protein product is CASSQSPGLATDTQYF.

This clonotype turned up a few times. The rearrangement uses TRBV24-1 and TRBJ1-2; D uncertain. Trimming pared 2 bases from V and 0 bases from J, leaving 6 bases between. The germline V gene encodes CDR1 KGHDR and CDR2 SFDVKD. The CDR3 is made up of 14 amino acids. This CDR3 is CATSDSSANYGYTF. CDR3 sequence (DNA): TGTGCCACCAGTGATTCGTCAGCTAACTATGGCTACACCTTC.

The CDR3 loop reads CASSPGTFGVPSYNEQFF. The CDR3 DNA reads as TGCGCCAGCAGCCCCGGGACTTTTGGAGTCCCCTCCTACAATGAGCAGTTCTTC. This chain uses TRBV5-1 with TRBJ2-1; D may be TRBD2 (6 bases). Germline V gives CDR1 SGHRS, CDR2 YFSETQ. Trimming stripped 4 bases from V and 0 bases from J, with 20 bases between. The CDR3 covers 18 residues.

The J gene is TRBJ2-1, the V gene TRBV28; a possible D gene is TRBD1 (7 bases). The CDR3 sequence is 17 residues long. Per the germline V gene, CDR1 is MDHEN and CDR2 is SYDVKM. The germline V and J ends were trimmed by 6 bases and 5 bases, with 23 bases remaining between them. In DNA form, the CDR3 reads TGTGCCAGCAGGGTACAGGGGAGGCGGACGAAGGACAATGAGCAGTTCTTC. Protein product: CASRVQGRRTKDNEQFF.

This clonotype occurred a few times. The chain links TRBV25-1 to TRBJ1-4, with D uncertain. Between the trimmed V and J ends, which lost 5 bases and 8 bases, there was a span of 18 bases. The CDR3 totals 15 residues. Germline values: CDR1 MGHDK, CDR2 SYGVNS. The CDR3 coding sequence is TGTGCCAGCAGTAAGACGGCGGCAGGTCGGGAAAAACTGTTTTTT. It codes for CASSKTAAGREKLFF.

In DNA form, the CDR3 reads TGCGCCAGCAGCCCCCCGTCCGCAGATACGCAGTATTTT. Translating it yields CASSPPSADTQYF. The rearrangement links TRBV5-1 to TRBJ2-3, with D unresolved. V was shortened by 4 bases and J by 4 bases, with 10 bases between the two germline ends. The CDR3 runs 13 residues. Germline V lookup: CDR1 SGHRS, CDR2 YFSETQ.

This clonotype has just a few counts. The chain's CDR3 is CASSQSGQTQYEQYF. In nucleotides, the CDR3 is TGCGCCAGCAGTCAATCGGGACAGACCCAATACGAGCAGTACTTC. The chain has TRBV23-1 and TRBJ2-7; 7 bases fit TRBD1. TRBV23-1 is annotated as an ORF whose role is uncertain. V lost 0 bases to trimming and J lost 4 bases; unmatched junction nucleotides: 6. The CDR3 is 15 amino acids.